These 22 T cell receptor beta chains came from one sample sequenced in a study of cytomegalovirus exposure and HLA in healthy donors. Primers included in the PCR were 60 Vbeta and 13 Jbeta primers. Only in-frame clones appear in the TCRdb table, and some are missing; sequencing was by immunoSEQ multiplex PCR. The top ten hold 2.9% of the sample, which has about 180,000 clones, 70% to 75% seen once. Sample: PBMCs. The receptors originated from a male donor in good health and CMV-seronegative.

This clone was found a few times. V and J are TRBV4-1 and TRBJ2-1; 10 positions match TRBD2. Germline CDR1 is MGHRA and CDR2 is YSYEKL. The ends lost 4 bases at V and 0 bases at J; junction bases unmatched: 9. The CDR3 is 18 residues long. Here the CDR3 reads CASSPSGASGSSYNEQFF. The CDR3 DNA is TGCGCCAGCAGCCCATCAGGGGCTAGCGGGAGCTCCTACAATGAGCAGTTCTTC.

The chain recombines TRBV30 with TRBJ2-5, with 7 bases lining up with TRBD1. The J call may be mistaken, given a closer DNA end match to TRBJ2-7. CDR1 GTSNPN and CDR2 SVGIG come from the germline V gene (reference sequence). The CDR3 length is 13 residues. CDR3 sequence reads: CAWSRDSSYEQYF. CDR3 coding DNA: TGTGCCTGGAGTCGGGACAGCTCCTACGAGCAGTACTTC.

The chain employs TRBV11-2 and TRBJ2-7; D is ambiguous. Germline V CDR1 and CDR2: SGHAT, FQNNGV. The CDR3 loop spans 11 amino acids. V shed 3 bases and J shed 4 bases, with 4 bases lying between them. The CDR3 DNA reads as TGTGCCAGCAGCTTCACTTACGAGCAGTACTTC. This codes for CASSFTYEQYF.

The chain links TRBV30 to TRBJ2-7; no reliable D call. This CDR3 spans 13 amino acids. Trimming pared 1 base from V and 0 bases from J, leaving 7 bases between. Per germline, CDR1 GTSNPN and CDR2 SVGIG (reference sequence). DNA for the CDR3: TGTGCCTGGAGTGCAACAAGCTCCTACGAGCAGTACTTC. It translates to CAWSATSSYEQYF.

The gene calls are TRBV6-5 and TRBJ1-1; no firm D call. Trimming took 8 bases from V and 7 from J, leaving 11 bases between them. Germline CDR1 MNHEY, CDR2 SVGAGI. This CDR3 is 11 amino acids long. The CDR3 here is CASHGVGEAFF. The CDR3 coding sequence is TGTGCCAGCCACGGGGTTGGTGAAGCTTTCTTT.

The chain's CDR3 is CASSQWGGEQFF. DNA for the CDR3: TGTGCCAGCAGCCAGTGGGGAGGTGAGCAGTTCTTC. V and J are TRBV11-3 and TRBJ2-1; perhaps TRBD2 as D (6 bases). V was cut by 5 bases and J by 9 bases, with 11 bases left in between. The CDR3 sequence is 12 residues long. CDR1 is SGHNT, CDR2 YENEEA, per germline.

This clone was recorded a few times. The V gene is TRBV14, the J gene TRBJ2-1; D possibly corresponds to TRBD2 (5 bases). CDR3 length: 13 residues. V was clipped by 0 bases and J by 15 bases, with 15 bases between them. Germline V CDR1 and CDR2: SGHDN, FVKESK. Written as DNA, the CDR3 is TGTGCCAGCAGCCAAGATCTCGAATCCCGGGGGTTCTTC. Protein: CASSQDLESRGFF.

In DNA, the CDR3 is TGTGCCAGCTCAGGGTGGGGAAACACTGAAGCTTTCTTT. Its translation is CASSGWGNTEAFF. The V and J genes are TRBV2 and TRBJ1-1; tentatively, D is TRBD1 (5 bases). The CDR3 is 13 amino acids. Trimming removed 8 bases at V and 2 bases at J, with 12 bases between. The V gene's germline CDR1 is SNHLY and CDR2 FYNNEI.

V gene TRBV28 combines with J gene TRBJ2-1; 12 bases match TRBD2. Per germline, CDR1 MDHEN and CDR2 SYDVKM. J was trimmed by 3 bases and V by 3 bases; bases with no gene match: 6. The CDR3 runs to 17 residues. This chain's CDR3 is CASSLRGGLAGYNEQFF. CDR3 coding DNA: TGTGCCAGCAGTTTGAGGGGGGGACTAGCGGGCTACAATGAGCAGTTCTTC.

This chain links TRBV29-1 with TRBJ2-7; D may be TRBD1 (6 bases). This CDR3 region has 11 residues. V was shortened by 3 bases and J by 6 bases, with 9 bases between the two germline ends. CDR1 is SQVTM, CDR2 ANQGSEA, per germline. The DNA of the CDR3 is TGCAGCGTTGACGTGGGGGCCGAGCAGTACTTC. Translating it yields CSVDVGAEQYF.

The rearrangement joins TRBV6-5 to TRBJ1-1; D might be TRBD1 (5 bases). Trimming shortened V by 8 bases and J by 4 bases, and 11 bases separated the two germline ends. This CDR3 comprises 12 residues. The germline CDR1 and CDR2 sequences are MNHEY and SVGAGI. Written as DNA, the CDR3 is TGTGCCAGCGGGGGGGGTTTCACTGAAGCTTTCTTT. Amino acid sequence: CASGGGFTEAFF.

This sequence joins TRBV27 and TRBJ2-6; the D is unclear. Germline CDR1 MNHEY, CDR2 SMNVEV (reference sequence). Trimming pared 5 bases from V and 0 bases from J, leaving 5 bases between. The CDR3 extends over 14 amino acids. CDR3 protein: CASSPISGANVLTF. CDR3 bases: TGTGCCAGCAGTCCCATCTCTGGGGCCAACGTCCTGACTTTC.

The J gene is TRBJ1-2, the V gene TRBV2, with 10 bases matching TRBD1. V lost 8 bases to trimming and J lost 0 bases; unmatched junction nucleotides: 6. The CDR3 runs to 15 residues. CDR1 SNHLY and CDR2 FYNNEI come from the germline V gene. Here the CDR3 DNA reads TGTGCCAGCGGGAGGGACAGGGGCCCTAACTATGGCTACACCTTC. Translated, it gives CASGRDRGPNYGYTF. The whole variable domain, remainder taken from reference TRBV2 and TRBJ1-2, is EPEVTQTPSHQVTQMGQEVILRCVPISNHLYFYWYRQILGQKVEFLVSFYNNEISEKSEIFDDQFSVERPDGSNFTLKIRSTKLEDSAMYFCASGRDRGPNYGYTFGSGTRLTVV.

The rearrangement joins TRBV29-1 to TRBJ2-1; tentative D call: TRBD2 (5 bases). The CDR3 spans 11 residues. Germline V lookup: CDR1 SQVTM, CDR2 ANQGSEA. Trimming took 7 bases from V and 1 from J, leaving 5 bases between them. Written as DNA, the CDR3 is TGCAGCGCGGGGTCCTACAATGAGCAGTTCTTC. This translates into CSAGSYNEQFF.

The chain recombines TRBV10-3 with TRBJ2-3; 9 bases map to TRBD2. There are 17 residues in the CDR3. Germline V gene sequence: CDR1 ENHRY, CDR2 SYGVKD. The trim removed 6 bases at V and 0 bases at J, leaving 10 bases unmatched. This CDR3 is CAIRRAQTSGSTDTQYF. For the CDR3, the DNA is TGTGCCATCAGGAGAGCTCAGACTAGCGGAAGCACAGATACGCAGTATTTT.

The chain carries TRBV7-2 and TRBJ1-1; D is possibly TRBD1 (6 bases). Germline CDR1 SGHTA, CDR2 FQGNSA. V shed 3 bases and J shed 4 bases, with 15 bases lying between them. The CDR3 covers 15 residues. CDR3 amino acids: CASSFLYTGLTEAFF. The CDR3 nucleotides read TGTGCCAGCAGCTTCCTTTATACAGGGCTCACTGAAGCTTTCTTT.

CDR3 protein: CASSRGGTSAYEQYF. Here the CDR3 DNA reads TGCGCCAGCAGCCGAGGCGGGACTAGCGCCTACGAGCAGTACTTC. The V call is TRBV5-1, the J call TRBJ2-7, with TRBD2 identical over 10 bases. With V trimmed by 4 bases and J by 2 bases, 6 bases remained unmatched. Germline-derived CDR1 and CDR2 are SGHRS and YFSETQ. This CDR3 region has 15 residues.

The chain has TRBV30 and TRBJ2-1, with 13 bases identical to TRBD2. The CDR3 runs to 18 residues. The trim removed 4 bases at V and 0 bases at J, leaving 9 bases unmatched. Germline lookup yields CDR1 GTSNPN and CDR2 SVGIG (reference sequence). The CDR3 spells CAWTQLGLAGPSYNEQFF. CDR3 in DNA: TGTGCCTGGACCCAATTGGGACTAGCGGGGCCCTCCTACAATGAGCAGTTCTTC. The entire variable domain, with the rest obtained from reference TRBV30 and TRBJ2-1, is as follows: SQTIHQWPATLVQPVGSPLSLECTVEGTSNPNLYWYRQAAGRGLQLLFYSVGIGQISSEVPQNLSASRPQDRQFILSSKKLLLSDSGFYLCAWTQLGLAGPSYNEQFFGPGTRLTVL.

This chain uses TRBV27 with TRBJ1-2; no clear D. V lost 5 bases to trimming and J lost 0 bases, with 10 bases between them. Per germline, CDR1 MNHEY and CDR2 SMNVEV (reference sequence). The CDR3 runs 14 residues. CDR3 sequence reads: CASSLYPSNYGYTF. The CDR3 nucleotides read TGTGCCAGCAGTCTCTATCCCTCTAACTATGGCTACACCTTC.

The chain employs TRBV12-5 and TRBJ1-3; D unclear. The CDR3 runs to 15 residues. Trimming stripped 7 bases from V and 4 bases from J, with 17 bases between. The germline V gene encodes CDR1 LGHNT and CDR2 FRNRAP. CDR3 bases: TGTGCTAGTGATGAACGGGAAAACCTCGGAAACACCATATATTTT. This sequence encodes CASDERENLGNTIYF.

In its sample, this clone was seen once. The CDR3 sequence is CASSISRDQPQHF. As DNA, the CDR3 is TGTGCCAGTAGTATTTCCAGGGATCAGCCCCAGCATTTT. V usage is TRBV19 and J usage is TRBJ1-5; the D gene is possibly TRBD1 (5 bases). Looked up from germline, CDR1 is LNHDA and CDR2 is SQIVND (reference sequence). V lost 3 bases and J lost 5, with 8 bases in between. CDR3 size: 13 residues.

The gene calls are TRBV27 and TRBJ2-1; the D gene is possibly TRBD2 (6 bases). The V gene's germline CDR1 is MNHEY and CDR2 SMNVEV (reference sequence). V was trimmed by 6 bases and J by 0 bases, leaving 9 bases between them. The CDR3 extends over 14 amino acids. The CDR3 nucleotides read TGTGCCAGCAGGGGACTGTACTCCTACAATGAGCAGTTCTTC. Its translation: CASRGLYSYNEQFF.